The rows below give T cell receptor beta chains drawn from one sample of a study of monozygotic twins with inflammatory bowel disease. No DNA is given; TCRdb re-called the 5' RACE reads and lists each CDR3 protein once. The repertoire table contains roughly 150,000 distinct CDR3 sequences. Sequencing input: blood. The receptors derive from a human donor with ulcerative colitis or Crohn's disease, or a healthy co-twin of an affected twin (not recorded which). Each CDR3 is given with its conserved first and last residue. The order of the fields is CDR3 length, J gene, V gene, CDR3 protein.

14 TRBJ2-1 TRBV7-3 CASSSLTQPSEQFF
15 TRBJ1-1 TRBV27 CASSFSSALNTEAFF
15 TRBJ2-2 TRBV5-1 CASSRDRDNTGELFF
15 TRBJ1-2 TRBV24-1 CATSDFRTPRGGYTF
15 TRBJ2-7 TRBV20-1 CSARDRRISSYEQYF
12 TRBJ2-3 TRBV7-2 CASSPPSDTQYF
14 TRBJ1-4 TRBV5-5 CASSSLRLNEKLFF
13 TRBJ2-2 TRBV28 CASSPRPAGELFF
13 TRBJ2-1 TRBV27 CASRPGLAHEQFF
13 TRBJ2-5 TRBV15 CATSRGNQETQYF
16 TRBJ2-2 TRBV5-1 CASSLKGQGNTGELFF
13 TRBJ1-2 TRBV20-1 CSARDPTAEGYTF
13 TRBJ1-6 TRBV4-1 CASSHQGDSPLHF
16 TRBJ1-2 TRBV20-1 CSARVDRGTFNYGYTF
11 TRBJ2-1 TRBV15 CATSSYNEQFF
13 TRBJ2-7 TRBV4-3 CASSRAGEYEQYF
17 TRBJ2-1 TRBV3-1 CASSQGLAGPVYNEQFF
15 TRBJ2-7 TRBV7-2 CASSYGLAGVFEHYF
13 TRBJ2-1 TRBV6-1 CASREGSYNEQFF
16 TRBJ2-7 TRBV27 CASNRVVGDRSYEQYF
16 TRBJ1-4 TRBV20-1 CSARVPGQGTNEKLFF
15 TRBJ2-7 TRBV14 CASSQDPSGTYEQYF
12 TRBJ2-7 TRBV20-1 CSARAGLYEQYF